This TCR beta chain was captured in a study of regulatory T cells in long-lasting Graves disease. Study overall: Persistent cases were those of Graves' disease that involved over 5 years of antithyroid drugs with positive TSH receptor antibodies. Study findings and constraints: Accuracy might have suffered from few samples. Newly diagnosed disease favored TRBV20-1 and TRBJ2-1 over persistent disease.

The CDR3 is 17 residues long. CDR1 is SGHVS, CDR2 FQNEAQ, per germline. Time point noted: persistent/refractory GD, antithyroid drugs over 5 years with positive TRAb. The TCR library was made from RNA extracted from PBMCs. TCR beta libraries were built with iRepertoire HTBI primers and Arm-PCR of CDR3 regions. Study processing details: Sample data revealed approximately 60 TRBV and 14 TRBJ segments. TCRdb re-derived calls from the multiplex PCR reads in MiXCR, one entry per CDR3 protein. The V and J calls follow TCRdb's processing rather than the paper's. Of about half a million distinct CDR3 sequences in the sample, 20% to 25% were seen once. This clonotype was seen just once. Its antigen is currently unknown. This may stem from a read error, because a much larger clone lies one nucleotide away.

The receptor was derived from a female donor with Graves disease. The chain couples TRBV7-8 to TRBJ1-4; D ambiguous. The sequencing here drew on peripheral blood mononuclear cells (PBMCs), taken when the disease was refractory, from a patient treated with antithyroid drugs. Here the CDR3 DNA reads TGTGCCAGCAGCTCATTATCCCCAGGAGTCGAGGGAAAAAAACTGCTTTTT. This translates into CASSSLSPGVEGKKLLF.